This T cell receptor beta chain was retrieved from a study of beta chain features in type 1 diabetes (dated by TCRdb to 2017 to 2018). A note on the overall study: Mean age, gender distribution, total cell number and subset yield were not different between patients and healthy donors. Across all samples, some 110,000,000 sorted cells were examined, and cell number per subset correlated strongly with RNA yield. In the study, recently diagnosed type 1 diabetes patients and matched healthy donors were compared on the TCRB repertoires of their sorted circulating CD4+ T cell subsets. Naive and central memory subsets were obtained from all 30 or so donors, but regulatory and stem cell-like memory subsets were isolated from only 8 patients and roughly eight healthy donors.

Summary of the overall study and its limitations: Naive, central memory and regulatory TCRB repertoires appeared to be more alike among patients than among healthy donors. Sequencing cDNA rather than genomic DNA could over-represent highly expressing activated cells, although activation and CD3 levels did not differ between groups. At VDJ recombination sites, type 1 diabetes patients had fewer insertions and more deleted nucleotides, which implies abnormalities in thymic rearrangement. Shorter templates might be favored by PCR, yet because patient and control samples were amplified and corrected together, any such skew would affect both groups equally. In all four CD4+ subsets, TCRB CDR3 length was moderately but significantly shorter in type 1 diabetes patients. Only small numbers of individuals were included in the HLA sub-analyses, which left unresolved whether HLA type had any influence on TCRB rearrangement.

The High Capacity cDNA Reverse Transcription Kit was used to reverse transcribe all of the isolated RNA, meaning that expressed TCRB transcripts were what got sequenced. Naive, central memory and regulatory T cell samples underwent deep immunoSEQ sequencing, averaging around 4 million total reads per sample. After sorted cells were lysed in RLT buffer, RNA was extracted with DNase-treated RNeasy Micro or Mini kits, with the choice depending on cell number. To prevent cross-contamination, every cell subset was processed on its own, while patient and healthy donor samples were processed together. The immunoSEQ multiplex PCR was used to amplify TCRB sequences from cDNA, yielding 87-bp fragments that span the CDR3 region. The amplicons were sequenced using the Illumina HiSeq platform. As for how the authors treated the data: PCR bias was corrected computationally using synthetic template baselines, and reads within Hamming distance 2 were collapsed, with unmergeable singletons discarded. By aligning reads against IMGT, V, D and J genes, CDR3 length, and insertions or deletions at six rearrangement sites were assigned. Within each subset, clonotype counts were normalized to sorted cell number, after which true diversity and Gini coefficients were computed with the tcR R package. The overlap coefficient, calculated on TCRB nucleotide sequences, was used to measure repertoire sharing. As a proxy for the pre-selection repertoire, out-of-frame TCRB sequences from naive cells were analyzed. TCRdb's version of the immuneACCESS table is confined to in-frame rearrangements and falls short of the full clone set. An unresolved V gene accounts for under half of the shortfall where checked; the remainder is of unknown origin. V and J calls and clone size follow that table, whereas D and trimming were derived from the DNA. The sample table lists about 900,000 clones, 15% to 20% of them with a count of one. The ten biggest clones cover 0.023% of the sample.

As concerns this clone: The specificity of this receptor is unknown. No much larger clone exists at a distance of one base, and base qualities are not known. The sample contains more than one DNA sequence encoding this CDR3.

Each donor gave one peripheral blood draw, averaging approximately 0.12 L, which was collected into heparinised tubes. A BD FACSAria II was used to sort naive, central memory, regulatory and stem cell-like memory CD4+ T cells with a panel that included CD45RO, CCR7, CD25, CD127, CD95 and CD27. All sorted populations exceeded 95% purity. Right away, PBMCs were isolated by Lymphoprep density gradient centrifugation and were stained directly, with no culture step. So that batch effects would be minimized, each experiment stained and sorted samples in pairs, pairing one healthy donor with one patient. This receptor was identified in a woman aged 18 to 35 in good health. Sequenced input: naive CD4+ T cells from blood. The cell subset or site label here, explained by the study, means: true naive CD4+ T cells.

The CDR3 protein: CASSLLGQPQHF. Here is the DNA: TGTGCCAGCAGCTTATTGGGGCAGCCCCAGCATTTT. This chain is built from TRBV7-9 and TRBJ1-5; too little of a D gene remains to name it. V sheds 2 bases and J sheds 7 bases, leaving 6 bases between their ends. The CDR3 measures 12 amino acids from cysteine to phenylalanine. Only the CDR3 part of the read is kept: 36 bases, read in frame from the first base. The germline V gene (reference sequence) provides CDR1 SEHNR and CDR2 FQNEAQ.